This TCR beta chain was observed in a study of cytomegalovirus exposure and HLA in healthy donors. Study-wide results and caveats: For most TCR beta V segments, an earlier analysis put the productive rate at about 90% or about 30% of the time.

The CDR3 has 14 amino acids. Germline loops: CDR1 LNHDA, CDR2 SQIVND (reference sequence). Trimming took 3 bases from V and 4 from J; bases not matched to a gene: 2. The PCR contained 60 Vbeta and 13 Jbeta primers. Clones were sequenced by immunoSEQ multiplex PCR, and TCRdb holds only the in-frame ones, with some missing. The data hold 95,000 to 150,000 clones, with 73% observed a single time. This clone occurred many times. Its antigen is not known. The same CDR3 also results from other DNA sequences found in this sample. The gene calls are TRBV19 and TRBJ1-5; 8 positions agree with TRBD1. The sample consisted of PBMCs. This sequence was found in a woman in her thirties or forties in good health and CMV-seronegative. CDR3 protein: CASSITGGNQPQHF. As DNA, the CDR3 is TGTGCCAGTAGTATCACAGGGGGTAATCAGCCCCAGCATTTT.